These 3 T cell receptor beta chains came from one sample sequenced in a study of early T cells in non-severe SARS-CoV-2 infection. TCRdb reanalysed the 5' RACE reads using MiXCR and keeps one entry per CDR3 protein. The sample lists 87,000 or so distinct CDR3 sequences; approximately 13% were seen once. The source material was whole blood. These receptors all stem from an adult who was a healthcare worker with PCR-confirmed SARS-CoV-2 infection or an uninfected control (not recorded which).

Only a few counts were recorded for this clonotype. This chain uses TRBV2 with TRBJ1-1; D is uncertain. Trimming removed 6 bases from V and 5 bases from J, with 16 bases in between. Germline CDR1 SNHLY, CDR2 FYNNEI. The CDR3 has 14 residues. CDR3 loop: CASRSREGGTEAFF. The CDR3 DNA follows: TGTGCCAGCAGGTCAAGAGAGGGTGGTACTGAAGCTTTCTTT.

The rearrangement links TRBV5-1 to TRBJ2-3; D not resolved. This CDR3 contains 13 residues. The V gene's germline CDR1 is SGHRS and CDR2 YFSETQ. Trimming removed 0 bases from V and 5 bases from J, with 7 bases in between. Here the CDR3 reads CASSLAAEDTQYF. DNA of the CDR3: TGCGCCAGCAGCTTGGCCGCGGAAGATACGCAGTATTTT. Complete variable domain (other parts from reference TRBV5-1 and TRBJ2-3): KAGVTQTPRYLIKTRGQQVTLSCSPISGHRSVSWYQQTPGQGLQFLFEYFSETQRNKGNFPGRFSGRQFSNSRSEMNVSTLELGDSALYLCASSLAAEDTQYFGPGTRLTVL.

This clonotype was seen repeatedly, ten times or more. CDR3 coding DNA: TGTGCCAGCAACCGCCGGGACATCGGCACAGATACGCAGTATTTT. Amino acid sequence: CASNRRDIGTDTQYF. J is TRBJ2-3 and V is TRBV11-1; D perhaps matches TRBD1 (6 bases). This CDR3 is built from 15 residues. From germline, CDR1 is SGHAT and CDR2 FQDESV (reference sequence). Trimming cost V 7 bases and J 1 base, with 15 bases left between them.